This TCR beta chain was obtained from a study of blood T cells in healthy people across ages. Findings of the study overall: Age advanced and TCR beta diversity per million T cells fell, roughly linearly.

With regard to this clonotype: Antigen: not known.

Combining a sample-barcoded 5' primer with a J-beta primer mix, a second PCR ran for roughly 7 to 12 cycles. A single record per CDR3 protein comes from TCRdb applying MiXCR to the 5' RACE reads. Seen here are fewer than 1 million distinct CDR3 sequences, 44% observed once, and the top ten hold around 21%. CDR1 is GTSNPN and CDR2 is SVGIG in the germline V gene (reference sequence). V was cut by 7 bases and J by 4 bases, with 14 bases left in between. This CDR3 is built from 12 residues. V usage is TRBV30 and J usage is TRBJ2-7; no definite D call. The receptor was isolated from a man in his sixties in good health. Sequencing used blood. CDR3 in DNA: TGTGCCTCCGGTAGGTCAAGGTACGAGCAGTACTTC. Its translation: CASGRSRYEQYF.